The 31 T cell receptor beta chains in this list originate from one sample, sequenced in a study of cytomegalovirus exposure and HLA in healthy donors. The PCR had 60 Vbeta and 13 Jbeta primers. The protocol was immunoSEQ multiplex PCR, while the TCRdb copy is restricted to in-frame clones and leaves out a portion. The sample includes some 180,000 clones, roughly 79% of them seen just once. What was sequenced was PBMCs. The origin of the receptors is a male donor in good health and CMV-seronegative.

This chain links TRBV9 with TRBJ2-1; 14 bases line up with TRBD2. Germline-derived CDR1 and CDR2 are SGDLS and YYNGEE. The CDR3 is 15 amino acids. V lost 3 bases and J lost 6; bases outside the gene matches: 2. The CDR3 DNA is TGTGCCAGCAGCGCCGGGACTAGCGGGAGCAATGAGCAGTTCTTC. It yields the protein CASSAGTSGSNEQFF.

The rearrangement joins TRBV28 to TRBJ1-5; maybe TRBD1 (6 bases). Germline lookup yields CDR1 MDHEN and CDR2 SYDVKM. Trimming pared 7 bases from V and 6 bases from J, leaving 22 bases between. The CDR3 sequence is 16 residues long. This CDR3 is CASKNTPGGAGQPQHF. CDR3 coding DNA: TGTGCCAGCAAAAATACCCCGGGGGGCGCTGGTCAGCCCCAGCATTTT.

The gene calls are TRBV6-5 and TRBJ1-2; D unresolved. The germline V gene has CDR1 MNHEY and CDR2 SVGAGI. V was cut by 2 bases and J by 6 bases, with 10 bases left in between. The CDR3 runs to 13 residues. As DNA, the CDR3 is TGTGCCAGCAGTTACCTCAGGCAGGATGGCTACACCTTC. This translates into CASSYLRQDGYTF.

This clone was counted only a few times. The V and J genes are TRBV10-2 and TRBJ2-1; unclear D gene. This CDR3 comprises 15 residues. Trimming took off 3 bases at V and 0 bases at J, with 9 bases between the two ends. Germline V gene data show CDR1 as WSHSY and CDR2 as SAAADI. CDR3 loop: CASSDPLSSYNEQFF. Written as DNA, the CDR3 is TGCGCCAGCAGTGACCCCCTGAGCTCCTACAATGAGCAGTTCTTC.

This clone was recorded a few times. The V and J genes are TRBV19 and TRBJ2-3; D remains ambiguous. CDR3 size: 12 residues. The ends were cut back, 5 bases at V and 6 bases at J, with 9 bases in the middle. Germline assignment: CDR1 LNHDA and CDR2 SQIVND (reference sequence). Here the CDR3 DNA reads TGTGCCAGTAGTGTCGGGTCGGATACGCAGTATTTT. It translates to CASSVGSDTQYF. Using reference TRBV19 and TRBJ2-3 for the parts outside the CDR3, the full variable domain is DGGITQSPKYLFRKEGQNVTLSCEQNLNHDAMYWYRQDPGQGLRLIYYSQIVNDFQKGDIAEGYSVSREKKESFPLTVTSAQKNPTAFYLCASSVGSDTQYFGPGTRLTVL.

This clone was seen a handful of times. This chain joins TRBV5-5 and TRBJ2-3, with 12 positions matching TRBD2. The CDR3 sequence is 16 residues long. The J segment lost 1 base and the V segment lost 4 bases, leaving 4 bases of the junction unmatched. CDR1 is SGHKS and CDR2 is YYEKEE in the germline V gene (reference sequence). CDR3 sequence: CASSPGLAGGTDTQYF. The CDR3 DNA follows: TGTGCCAGCAGCCCGGGACTAGCGGGTGGCACAGATACGCAGTATTTT. The variable domain in full, completed from reference TRBV5-5 and TRBJ2-3, reads DAGVTQSPTHLIKTRGQQVTLRCSPISGHKSVSWYQQVLGQGPQFIFQYYEKEERGRGNFPDRFSARQFPNYSSELNVNALLLGDSALYLCASSPGLAGGTDTQYFGPGTRLTVL.

The chain recombines TRBV30 with TRBJ2-1; the match to TRBD2 covers 9 bases. Germline V gene sequence: CDR1 GTSNPN, CDR2 SVGIG (reference sequence). CDR3 size: 17 residues. V shed 3 bases, J shed 5 bases, and the junction held 14 bases outside the gene matches. The CDR3 nucleotides are TGTGCCTGGAGCGGGGCGGGGGCGGGGGGGCTACACAATGAGCAGTTCTTC. The encoded protein is CAWSGAGAGGLHNEQFF.

The rearrangement joins TRBV6-5 to TRBJ2-1, with 8 bases matching TRBD2. The CDR3 is 16 residues long. With 4 bases clipped from V and 1 base from J, the junction kept 6 bases outside the gene matches. Germline V lookup: CDR1 MNHEY, CDR2 SVGAGI. The CDR3 is CASSSETGGSYNEQFF. DNA for the CDR3: TGTGCCAGCAGTTCCGAAACGGGAGGGTCCTACAATGAGCAGTTCTTC.

This clone was picked up many times. This chain connects TRBV27 to TRBJ2-7; 10 bases map to TRBD2. J gave up 4 bases and V 5 bases, and 8 bases lay outside the gene matches. Germline V gene data show CDR1 as MNHEY and CDR2 as SMNVEV (reference sequence). There are 15 residues in the CDR3. The CDR3 nucleotides are TGTGCCAGCAGTCTCAGCGGGAGGGCCCCTTACGAGCAGTACTTC. It yields the protein CASSLSGRAPYEQYF.

V usage is TRBV7-2 and J usage is TRBJ2-5; no clear D. The CDR3 runs 13 residues. Germline CDR1 and CDR2: SGHTA and FQGNSA. The V end was cut by 5 bases, the J end by 0 bases, with 7 bases between. The CDR3 protein is CASSRQYQETQYF. CDR3 in DNA: TGTGCCAGCAGCCGTCAGTACCAAGAGACCCAGTACTTC.

The CDR3 coding sequence is TGTGCCAGTAATTTATCAGGGGGCCGCGGCAATCAGCCCCAGCATTTT. This translates into CASNLSGGRGNQPQHF. J is TRBJ1-5 and V is TRBV19; 8 nucleotides agree with TRBD1. The CDR3 length is 16 residues. V lost 7 bases, J lost 2 bases, and 10 bases stayed unmatched. Germline V gene sequence: CDR1 LNHDA, CDR2 SQIVND (reference sequence). The whole variable domain, remainder taken from reference TRBV19 and TRBJ1-5, is DGGITQSPKYLFRKEGQNVTLSCEQNLNHDAMYWYRQDPGQGLRLIYYSQIVNDFQKGDIAEGYSVSREKKESFPLTVTSAQKNPTAFYLCASNLSGGRGNQPQHFGDGTRLSIL.

The V call is TRBV6-5, the J call TRBJ1-1; 8 positions match TRBD1. There are 14 residues in the CDR3. Germline V CDR1 and CDR2: MNHEY, SVGAGI. The J segment lost 5 bases and the V segment lost 8 bases, leaving 10 bases of the junction unmatched. CDR3 residues: CASSSDRGWTEAFF. The CDR3 coding sequence is TGTGCCAGCTCCTCCGACAGGGGATGGACTGAAGCTTTCTTT.

This clone was recorded a few times. The gene calls are TRBV6-5 and TRBJ1-6, with D possibly being TRBD1 (6 bases). The germline V gene encodes CDR1 MNHEY and CDR2 SVGAGI. This CDR3 comprises 14 residues. V gave up 5 bases and J gave up 8 bases, with 13 bases separating them. This CDR3 reads CASSDGQSYSPLHF. The CDR3 nucleotides are TGTGCCAGCAGTGACGGACAGTCGTATTCACCCCTCCACTTT.

V is TRBV19 and J is TRBJ2-3, with 12 bases lining up with TRBD1. The germline V gene has CDR1 LNHDA and CDR2 SQIVND (reference sequence). This CDR3 comprises 14 residues. Germline trimming cut 10 bases from V and 4 bases from J; bases unmatched to any gene: 6. CDR3: CATGGTGGSDTQYF. The CDR3 DNA sequence: TGTGCCACAGGGGGGACAGGGGGCTCAGATACGCAGTATTTT. The full variable domain, completed using reference TRBV19 and TRBJ2-3, is DGGITQSPKYLFRKEGQNVTLSCEQNLNHDAMYWYRQDPGQGLRLIYYSQIVNDFQKGDIAEGYSVSREKKESFPLTVTSAQKNPTAFYLCATGGTGGSDTQYFGPGTRLTVL.

This chain joins TRBV2 and TRBJ2-1; 7 bases map to TRBD1. The V segment lost 10 bases and the J segment 3 bases; nucleotides outside the gene matches: 9. The CDR3 spans 14 residues. Germline CDR1 reads SNHLY; CDR2 reads FYNNEI. The CDR3 spells CATLPRGSYNEQFF. CDR3 nucleotide sequence: TGTGCCACTCTGCCCAGGGGGAGCTACAATGAGCAGTTCTTC. The entire variable domain, with the rest obtained from reference TRBV2 and TRBJ2-1, is as follows: EPEVTQTPSHQVTQMGQEVILRCVPISNHLYFYWYRQILGQKVEFLVSFYNNEISEKSEIFDDQFSVERPDGSNFTLKIRSTKLEDSAMYFCATLPRGSYNEQFFGPGTRLTVL.

V is TRBV6-5 and J is TRBJ2-5; a weak D match, TRBD1 (5 bases). V lost 5 bases and J lost 4, with 14 bases in between. The CDR3 is 14 residues long. Germline V gene sequence: CDR1 MNHEY, CDR2 SVGAGI. CDR3 nucleotides: TGTGCCAGCAGTCCAGGACAAAGCAGAGAGACCCAGTACTTC. Amino acids: CASSPGQSRETQYF.

This sequence joins TRBV27 and TRBJ2-2; tentatively, D is TRBD2 (5 bases). CDR3 length equals 13 residues. The V end was cut by 3 bases, the J end by 7 bases, with 9 bases between. Germline values: CDR1 MNHEY, CDR2 SMNVEV (reference sequence). The chain's CDR3 is CASSFQEVGELFF. CDR3 bases: TGTGCCAGCAGTTTTCAGGAGGTCGGGGAGCTGTTTTTT.

The chain uses TRBV6-6 and TRBJ1-2, with D perhaps matching TRBD1 (5 bases). The CDR3 loop spans 14 amino acids. Germline CDR1 MNHNY, CDR2 SVGAGI (reference sequence). Between the trimmed V and J ends, which lost 5 bases and 2 bases, there was a span of 12 bases. The chain's CDR3 is CASSPVRQNYGYTF. In nucleotides, the CDR3 is TGTGCCAGCAGTCCTGTTCGACAGAACTATGGCTACACCTTC.

The rearrangement links TRBV11-2 to TRBJ1-5; D not certain. V shed 5 bases and J shed 0 bases, with 8 bases lying between them. Germline V lookup: CDR1 SGHAT, CDR2 FQNNGV. The CDR3 covers 14 residues. CDR3 DNA: TGTGCCAGCAGCGAAGACAATAGCAATCAGCCCCAGCATTTT. The encoded protein is CASSEDNSNQPQHF.

The chain uses TRBV2 and TRBJ2-5; perhaps TRBD1 as D (5 bases). The J call may not be correct, given that the DNA end is closer to TRBJ2-7. CDR3 length: 12 amino acids. From germline, CDR1 is SNHLY and CDR2 FYNNEI. Here the CDR3 reads CASSEQGVEQYF. For the CDR3, the DNA is TGTGCCAGCAGTGAACAAGGGGTCGAGCAGTACTTC.

The chain recombines TRBV7-3 with TRBJ2-2; 9 bases map to TRBD2. The CDR3 totals 15 residues. Germline CDR1 is SGHTA and CDR2 is FQGTGA. The V and J ends lost 4 bases and 4 bases, in that order; junction bases with no gene match: 4. CDR3 bases: TGTGCCAGCAGCTCTGGGACTAGCCTCACCGGGGAGCTGTTTTTT. It translates to CASSSGTSLTGELFF.

The gene calls are TRBV6-5 and TRBJ1-2; D possibly corresponds to TRBD1 (6 bases). CDR3 length equals 14 residues. Between the trimmed V and J ends, which lost 8 bases and 4 bases, there was a span of 17 bases. The germline gives CDR1 MNHEY, CDR2 SVGAGI. CDR3 amino acids: CASRRDTGSYGYTF. CDR3 nucleotide sequence: TGTGCCAGCCGTCGGGACACAGGGTCCTATGGCTACACCTTC.

The chain carries TRBV15 and TRBJ1-6; tentative D call: TRBD1 (5 bases). Deletions cut 4 bases from V and 0 bases from J, with 13 bases between. This CDR3 spans 17 amino acids. Germline V gives CDR1 LNHNV, CDR2 YYDKDF (reference sequence). The CDR3 here is CATSTRQISSYNSPLHF. The CDR3, as DNA: TGTGCCACCAGCACTCGACAGATTAGCTCCTATAATTCACCCCTCCACTTT.

The chain uses TRBV28 and TRBJ2-7; 9 nucleotides line up with TRBD1. With V trimmed by 4 bases and J by 2 bases, 3 bases remained unmatched. From germline, CDR1 is MDHEN and CDR2 SYDVKM. This CDR3 is built from 14 residues. The CDR3: CASSSRDRAYEQYF. The CDR3 DNA follows: TGTGCCAGCAGTTCCCGGGACAGGGCCTACGAGCAGTACTTC.

The J gene is TRBJ1-5, the V gene TRBV7-9, with D possibly TRBD1 on 5 matching bases. This CDR3 has 16 amino acids. The V gene's germline CDR1 is SEHNR and CDR2 FQNEAQ (reference sequence). The V and J ends lost 5 bases and 0 bases respectively, with 14 bases between them. The CDR3 region is CASSQGSSYSNQPQHF. Here the CDR3 DNA reads TGTGCCAGCAGCCAGGGAAGTTCTTATAGCAATCAGCCCCAGCATTTT.

The gene calls are TRBV29-1 and TRBJ2-3; TRBD1 is a possible D gene (5 bases). V lost 2 bases to trimming and J lost 2 bases, with 14 bases between them. In germline, CDR1 is SQVTM, CDR2 ANQGSEA. The CDR3 has 15 residues. The CDR3 DNA follows: TGCAGCGTTGAAAAGCAGGGAAGTCACACAGATACGCAGTATTTT. Encoded protein: CSVEKQGSHTDTQYF.

The genes are TRBV6-6 and TRBJ1-5, with a weak D call TRBD1 (5 bases). The CDR3 spans 13 residues. V was trimmed by 9 bases and J by 3 bases, leaving 12 bases between them. The germline gives CDR1 MNHNY, CDR2 SVGAGI (reference sequence). In DNA, the CDR3 is TGTGCCAGTAAGGGGATGGTCAATCAGCCCCAGCATTTT. This gives the protein CASKGMVNQPQHF.

The sample holds a few counts of this clone. This chain uses TRBV30 with TRBJ2-1, with unresolved D. V was cut by 5 bases and J by 4 bases, with 12 bases left in between. Germline-derived CDR1 and CDR2 are GTSNPN and SVGIG (reference sequence). The CDR3 length is 13 residues. The CDR3 region is CAWDPSGYNEQFF. The CDR3 bases are TGTGCCTGGGACCCTTCAGGTTACAATGAGCAGTTCTTC.

This chain links TRBV29-1 with TRBJ1-5; 7 nucleotides line up with TRBD1. The V gene's germline CDR1 is SQVTM and CDR2 ANQGSEA. CDR3 size: 13 residues. The CDR3 DNA is TGCAGGAAAGGGACAGTCTCCAATCAGCCCCAGCATTTT. It translates to CRKGTVSNQPQHF.

This chain uses TRBV28 with TRBJ1-2, with no clear D. In germline, CDR1 is MDHEN, CDR2 SYDVKM. The CDR3 contains 12 residues. The V end lost 2 bases, the J end lost 6 bases, and 7 bases lay between the germline ends. The CDR3 DNA sequence: TGTGCCAGCAGTTTAACCGGTCATGGCTACACCTTC. It is translated as CASSLTGHGYTF.

The chain joins TRBV7-2 to TRBJ1-6, with 9 bases lining up with TRBD1. Germline V gene lookup returns CDR1 SGHTA and CDR2 FQGNSA. This CDR3 region has 14 residues. The V gene end was trimmed by 7 bases and the J gene end by 7 bases; junction bases not matched to a gene: 5. The CDR3 region has the DNA TGTGCCAGCAACAGACAGGGGGAGAATTCACCCCTCCACTTT. This codes for CASNRQGENSPLHF.